A single sample gave rise to the 23 T cell receptor beta chains below, sequenced in a study of OX40 agonist ivuxolimab in advanced cancers. The library was generated by the immunoSEQ multiplex PCR assay. Sourced from immuneACCESS, this table was stored by TCRdb with only in-frame sequences that have V and J called. A share of the clones is absent; for the studies checked, an unresolved V gene accounts for under half, and the remainder has no known explanation. For this sample the table gives tens of thousands of clones, of which approximately 86% were detected only once. The ten largest clones add up to about 15% of the sample. This specimen was CD4+ or CD8+ T cells sorted from blood, taken in a trial of the OX40 agonist ivuxolimab. The source is an adult with an advanced solid tumor such as melanoma, head and neck, liver or kidney cancer.

The chain joins TRBV5-1 to TRBJ2-3, with TRBD2 identical over 9 bases. This CDR3 has 17 amino acids. V dropped 0 bases and J dropped 5; count of bases not matched to a gene: 10. The germline V gene has CDR1 SGHRS and CDR2 YFSETQ. In DNA form, the CDR3 reads TGCGCCAGCAGCTTGGGATTCAGCGGGGGGCCCTTAGATACGCAGTATTTT. It codes for CASSLGFSGGPLDTQYF. Based on the CDR3 plus reference TRBV5-1 and TRBJ2-3, the full variable domain is KAGVTQTPRYLIKTRGQQVTLSCSPISGHRSVSWYQQTPGQGLQFLFEYFSETQRNKGNFPGRFSGRQFSNSRSEMNVSTLELGDSALYLCASSLGFSGGPLDTQYFGPGTRLTVL.

This chain joins TRBV27 and TRBJ2-7; 10 nucleotides agree with TRBD2. Per germline, CDR1 MNHEY and CDR2 SMNVEV (reference sequence). This CDR3 spans 15 amino acids. The ends lost 3 bases at V and 4 bases at J; junction bases unmatched: 6. CDR3 loop: CASSFGTSAMYEQYF. The DNA for the CDR3 is TGTGCCAGCAGTTTCGGGACTAGCGCGATGTACGAGCAGTACTTC.

The V call is TRBV9, the J call TRBJ2-7; 10 bases are shared with TRBD1. The ends lost 4 bases at V and 2 bases at J; junction bases unmatched: 6. The CDR3 is 15 amino acids. CDR1 is SGDLS and CDR2 is YYNGEE in the germline V gene. CDR3 loop: CASSRGTGVTYEQYF. In nucleotides, the CDR3 is TGTGCCAGCAGCCGTGGGACAGGGGTTACCTACGAGCAGTACTTC. Full variable domain (missing parts from reference TRBV9 and TRBJ2-7): DSGVTQTPKHLITATGQRVTLRCSPRSGDLSVYWYQQSLDQGLQFLIQYYNGEERAKGNILERFSAQQFPDLHSELNLSSLELGDSALYFCASSRGTGVTYEQYFGPGTRLTVT.

This clone was observed a handful of times. CDR3 nucleotides: TGCGCCAGCAGCCAACTACTAAATCAAGAGACCCAGTACTTC. Protein product: CASSQLLNQETQYF. This chain uses TRBV4-1 with TRBJ2-5, with unresolved D. Trimming removed 2 bases at V and 2 bases at J, with 9 bases between. The CDR3 contains 14 residues. The germline CDR1 and CDR2 sequences are MGHRA and YSYEKL.

The V gene is TRBV11-2, the J gene TRBJ2-7; 7 nucleotides match TRBD2. The germline V gene has CDR1 SGHAT and CDR2 FQNNGV. Trimming removed 1 base from V and 6 bases from J; junction bases left unmatched: 3. CDR3 length: 13 amino acids. This CDR3 reads CASSLGDYGEQYV. In DNA, the CDR3 is TGTGCCAGCAGCTTAGGGGACTACGGCGAGCAGTACGTC.

The rearrangement joins TRBV2 to TRBJ2-1, with a possible D match to TRBD2 (7 bases). This CDR3 spans 12 amino acids. V was shortened by 7 bases and J by 7 bases, with 11 bases between the two germline ends. Germline CDR1 SNHLY, CDR2 FYNNEI. The CDR3: CASNEGGNEQFF. CDR3 nucleotides: TGTGCCAGCAACGAGGGGGGGAATGAGCAGTTCTTC.

This clone was seen more than once but under ten times. The chain has TRBV19 and TRBJ2-2; 7 bases align to TRBD2. Germline loops: CDR1 LNHDA, CDR2 SQIVND (reference sequence). The V gene end was trimmed by 8 bases and the J gene end by 2 bases; junction bases not matched to a gene: 5. This CDR3 region has 14 residues. The DNA for the CDR3 is TGTGCCAGTTCAAGACTAGCAAACACCGGGGAGCTGTTTTTT. Protein: CASSRLANTGELFF.

The chain joins TRBV11-2 to TRBJ2-1; D is ambiguous. Germline V CDR1 and CDR2: SGHAT, FQNNGV. Trimming took off 7 bases at V and 7 bases at J, with 11 bases between the two ends. The CDR3 contains 12 residues. This CDR3 reads CASMISANEQFF. CDR3 bases: TGTGCCAGCATGATTAGTGCAAATGAGCAGTTCTTC.

The gene calls are TRBV7-8 and TRBJ1-5; 8 nucleotides match TRBD1. Per the germline V gene, CDR1 is SGHVS and CDR2 is FQNEAQ. The V and J ends lost 3 bases and 1 base, in that order; junction bases with no gene match: 11. The CDR3 runs 18 residues. CDR3 loop: CASSFNPDRGGSNQPQHF. The CDR3 coding sequence is TGTGCCAGCAGCTTCAACCCCGACAGGGGAGGAAGCAATCAGCCCCAGCATTTT.

In its sample, this clone is large (0.1 to 1%). The rearrangement joins TRBV11-2 to TRBJ2-5; D is perhaps TRBD2 (7 bases). This CDR3 has 16 amino acids. The V gene's germline CDR1 is SGHAT and CDR2 FQNNGV. V lost 2 bases and J lost 5, with 18 bases in between. The CDR3 spells CASSLLVGGLTETQYF. DNA of the CDR3: TGTGCCAGCAGCTTATTAGTGGGGGGGCTGACGGAGACCCAGTACTTC. Based on the CDR3 plus reference TRBV11-2 and TRBJ2-5, the full variable domain is EAGVAQSPRYKIIEKRQSVAFWCNPISGHATLYWYQQILGQGPKLLIQFQNNGVVDDSQLPKDRFSAERLKGVDSTLKIQPAKLEDSAVYLCASSLLVGGLTETQYFGPGTRLLVL.

This CDR3 reads CASSLTTHTDTQYF. CDR3 coding DNA: TGCGCCAGCAGCCTGACTACTCACACAGATACGCAGTATTTT. The V and J genes are TRBV4-1 and TRBJ2-3, with D perhaps matching TRBD2 (5 bases). V lost 4 bases to trimming and J lost 2 bases, with 10 bases between them. The CDR3 contains 14 residues. The germline CDR1 and CDR2 sequences are MGHRA and YSYEKL.

The chain uses TRBV6-6 and TRBJ2-7; no reliable D call. CDR1 is MNHNY and CDR2 is SVGAGI in the germline V gene (reference sequence). The germline V and J ends were trimmed by 3 bases and 2 bases, with 5 bases remaining between them. There are 12 residues in the CDR3. CDR3 region: CASSYGPYEQYV. The CDR3 nucleotides are TGTGCCAGCAGTTATGGACCCTACGAGCAGTACGTC.

This clone was counted a few times. The rearrangement joins TRBV19 to TRBJ1-2; tentative D call: TRBD1 (6 bases). The germline V gene encodes CDR1 LNHDA and CDR2 SQIVND (reference sequence). This CDR3 spans 17 amino acids. Between the trimmed V and J ends, which lost 2 bases and 3 bases, there was a span of 19 bases. CDR3 amino acids: CASSISPDRPGDYGYTF. The CDR3 bases are TGTGCCAGTAGTATATCCCCAGACAGGCCCGGGGACTATGGCTACACCTTC.

This clone was observed a handful of times. V gene TRBV10-3 combines with J gene TRBJ2-3; 14 bases match TRBD2. Trimming at V came to 5 bases and at J to 3 bases, leaving 7 bases not matched to a gene. This CDR3 is 17 amino acids long. Germline CDR1 is ENHRY and CDR2 is SYGVKD. CDR3: CAISQLTSGGATDTQYF. The CDR3 nucleotides read TGTGCCATCAGTCAATTGACTAGCGGGGGGGCGACAGATACGCAGTATTTT.

The V call is TRBV5-8, the J call TRBJ1-2, with a possible D match to TRBD1 (6 bases). The V gene's germline CDR1 is SGHTS and CDR2 YDEGEE. V was pared by 9 bases and J by 5 bases, with 14 bases between. The CDR3 covers 12 residues. The CDR3 nucleotides are TGTGCCAAGGATTCCAGGGGATATGGCTACACCTTC. This gives the protein CAKDSRGYGYTF.

This chain connects TRBV2 to TRBJ2-1; D may be TRBD1 (5 bases). The CDR3 extends over 13 amino acids. V gave up 1 base and J gave up 7 bases, with 8 bases separating them. Per the germline V gene, CDR1 is SNHLY and CDR2 is FYNNEI. The CDR3 spells CASSEVTGNEQFF. In DNA form, the CDR3 reads TGTGCCAGCAGTGAAGTAACAGGAAATGAGCAGTTCTTC. Variable domain in full (rest from reference TRBV2 and TRBJ2-1): EPEVTQTPSHQVTQMGQEVILRCVPISNHLYFYWYRQILGQKVEFLVSFYNNEISEKSEIFDDQFSVERPDGSNFTLKIRSTKLEDSAMYFCASSEVTGNEQFFGPGTRLTVL.

The chain recombines TRBV5-8 with TRBJ2-1; tentative D call: TRBD2 (6 bases). The V end was cut by 8 bases, the J end by 7 bases, with 19 bases between. From germline, CDR1 is SGHTS and CDR2 YDEGEE. The CDR3 spans 14 residues. CDR3 region: CARREIAGPNEQFF. The CDR3 coding sequence is TGTGCCAGACGGGAGATCGCGGGTCCTAATGAGCAGTTCTTC. The variable domain in full, with the rest retrieved from reference TRBV5-8 and TRBJ2-1, is EAGVTQSPTHLIKTRGQQATLRCSPISGHTSVYWYQQALGLGLQFLLWYDEGEERNRGNFPPRFSGRQFPNYSSELNVNALELEDSALYLCARREIAGPNEQFFGPGTRLTVL.

Judged by abundance, this clone is medium-sized. The V and J genes are TRBV19 and TRBJ2-1; D unresolved. The V end lost 3 bases, the J end lost 0 bases, and 9 bases lay between the germline ends. Germline lookup yields CDR1 LNHDA and CDR2 SQIVND (reference sequence). The length of the CDR3 is 15 residues. The CDR3 sequence is CASSIPGPSYNEQFF. CDR3 bases: TGTGCCAGTAGTATTCCCGGACCCTCCTACAATGAGCAGTTCTTC.

The V and J genes are TRBV6-6 and TRBJ2-1; 9 nucleotides line up with TRBD2. This CDR3 has 15 residues. The V and J ends lost 6 bases and 3 bases, in that order; junction bases with no gene match: 6. Germline V CDR1 and CDR2: MNHNY, SVGAGI (reference sequence). The CDR3 sequence is CASSRISGGYNEQFF. The CDR3 DNA sequence: TGTGCCAGCAGCCGAATTAGCGGGGGCTACAATGAGCAGTTCTTC.

The chain joins TRBV5-4 to TRBJ1-2; D not certain. The germline CDR1 and CDR2 sequences are SGHNT and YYREEE (reference sequence). V was clipped by 4 bases and J by 6 bases, with 13 bases between them. The CDR3 loop spans 13 amino acids. The CDR3 DNA follows: TGTGCCAGCAGCCTGGGAATATCGGATGGCTACACCTTC. Translated, it gives CASSLGISDGYTF.

V gene TRBV28 combines with J gene TRBJ1-2; 7 positions agree with TRBD1. Per the germline V gene, CDR1 is MDHEN and CDR2 is SYDVKM. The J segment lost 14 bases and the V segment lost 2 bases, leaving 11 bases of the junction unmatched. There are 13 residues in the CDR3. The CDR3 protein is CASSLVRTGWWTF. In nucleotides, the CDR3 is TGTGCCAGCAGTTTAGTCCGGACAGGATGGTGGACCTTC.

This chain connects TRBV9 to TRBJ2-1; D might be TRBD2 (6 bases). This CDR3 contains 15 residues. Trimming pared 2 bases from V and 5 bases from J, leaving 14 bases between. Germline V gene sequence: CDR1 SGDLS, CDR2 YYNGEE. The CDR3 region is CASSVASGSNNEQFF. CDR3 nucleotide sequence: TGTGCCAGCAGCGTGGCCAGCGGGTCTAACAATGAGCAGTTCTTC.

The V and J genes are TRBV30 and TRBJ2-4; possible D gene TRBD2, 6 bases. Trimming pared 0 bases from V and 6 bases from J, leaving 18 bases between. This CDR3 is built from 16 residues. Germline CDR1 GTSNPN, CDR2 SVGIG (reference sequence). The CDR3 spells CAWSVGGAWPGNIQYF. The CDR3 DNA sequence: TGTGCCTGGAGTGTAGGAGGGGCCTGGCCAGGAAACATTCAGTACTTC.